The 28 T cell receptor beta chains listed next were all sequenced from one sample in a study of T cell responses to AZD1222 COVID-19 vaccine. The data were produced by immunoSEQ multiplex PCR, yet TCRdb's version contains in-frame clones alone and is incomplete. The top ten clones hold around 7.2% of a sample with approximately 120,000 clones, approximately 90% of them seen once. The specimen comprised peripheral blood, sampled on day 0 of AZD1222 vaccination. All receptors derive from an adult in good health.

The rearrangement uses TRBV7-8 and TRBJ2-3; unclear D gene. In germline, CDR1 is SGHVS, CDR2 FQNEAQ. V was shortened by 4 bases and J by 2 bases, with 10 bases between the two germline ends. The CDR3 consists of 14 residues. CDR3: CASSSSGYTDTQYF. The CDR3 nucleotides are TGTGCCAGCAGCTCATCGGGCTACACAGATACGCAGTATTTT.

The J gene is TRBJ1-1, the V gene TRBV7-3, with a tentative D call TRBD1 (6 bases). Per the germline V gene, CDR1 is SGHTA and CDR2 is FQGTGA. V shed 2 bases and J shed 6 bases, with 10 bases lying between them. The CDR3 is 13 amino acids. The CDR3 region has the DNA TGTGCCAGCAGCTTAGGGGACATTTCTGAAGCTTTCTTT. Translating it yields CASSLGDISEAFF.

The chain links TRBV5-4 to TRBJ2-3; D is unresolved. The CDR3 totals 14 residues. Trimming took 0 bases from V and 1 from J, leaving 6 bases between them. Germline-derived CDR1 and CDR2 are SGHNT and YYREEE (reference sequence). CDR3 bases: TGTGCCAGCAGCTTGGAGGGTGGCACAGATACGCAGTATTTT. Its protein product is CASSLEGGTDTQYF.

This rearrangement joins TRBV10-3 to TRBJ1-2; D gene uncertain. The CDR3 is 15 amino acids. Trimming removed 8 bases at V and 4 bases at J, with 20 bases between. The V gene's germline CDR1 is ENHRY and CDR2 SYGVKD. The CDR3 loop is CAISSADRSSYGYTF. DNA of the CDR3: TGTGCCATCTCATCGGCAGACCGATCGTCCTATGGCTACACCTTC.

The V call is TRBV27, the J call TRBJ2-3, with 7 bases aligning to TRBD2. The CDR3 consists of 16 residues. Germline loops: CDR1 MNHEY, CDR2 SMNVEV (reference sequence). Trimming took 4 bases from V and 3 from J; bases not matched to a gene: 10. DNA of the CDR3: TGTGCCAGCAGTTCCCTAGTCCTGGGAGGGACAGATACGCAGTATTTT. Residues: CASSSLVLGGTDTQYF.

The chain links TRBV12-3 or TRBV12-4 to TRBJ1-1, with 7 positions matching TRBD1. The CDR3 is 13 residues long. V dropped 6 bases and J dropped 1; count of bases not matched to a gene: 2. The CDR3 region is CASRRTGNTEAFF. CDR3 DNA sequence: TGTGCCAGCAGAAGGACAGGGAACACTGAAGCTTTCTTT.

The gene calls are TRBV5-6 and TRBJ1-5, with 9 bases fitting TRBD1. V lost 1 base to trimming and J lost 1 base; unmatched junction nucleotides: 3. CDR3 length: 16 amino acids. Germline CDR1 SGHDT, CDR2 YYEEEE. CDR3 amino acids: CASSLYGTGSNQPQHF. The CDR3 nucleotides are TGTGCCAGCAGCTTGTACGGGACAGGGAGCAATCAGCCCCAGCATTTT.

The chain has TRBV6-1 and TRBJ2-1; a possible D gene is TRBD2 (5 bases). Germline-derived CDR1 and CDR2 are MNHNS and SASEGT. CDR3 length: 13 residues. Trimming removed 2 bases at V and 4 bases at J, with 6 bases between. As DNA, the CDR3 is TGTGCCAGCAGTGAAACGGGATACAATGAGCAGTTCTTC. Translated, it gives CASSETGYNEQFF.

The chain uses TRBV10-3 and TRBJ1-3, with TRBD1 as a possible D gene (5 bases). The CDR3 runs 12 residues. V lost 9 bases, J lost 3 bases, and 9 bases lay in between. CDR1 is ENHRY, CDR2 SYGVKD, per germline. CDR3 amino acids: CAIQGNGNTIYF. CDR3 bases: TGTGCCATTCAGGGTAATGGAAACACCATATATTTT.

The chain carries TRBV10-3 and TRBJ2-1; 10 nucleotides match TRBD1. This CDR3 region has 13 residues. After removal of 9 bases from V and 8 bases from J, the junction contained 7 bases not matched to a gene. The germline V gene has CDR1 ENHRY and CDR2 SYGVKD. CDR3 sequence (DNA): TGTGCCATTCGGGGACAGGGGACCTATGAGCAGTTCTTC. Its protein is CAIRGQGTYEQFF.

The chain joins TRBV9 to TRBJ1-1; D not certain. Trimming took off 1 base at V and 1 base at J, with 5 bases between the two ends. Germline V lookup: CDR1 SGDLS, CDR2 YYNGEE. This CDR3 region has 13 residues. CDR3 in amino acids: CASSVLGNTEAFF. The CDR3 DNA follows: TGTGCCAGCAGCGTACTAGGGAACACTGAAGCTTTCTTT.

V usage is TRBV4-2 and J usage is TRBJ2-1, with 10 bases lining up with TRBD2. The CDR3 contains 16 residues. Germline CDR1 is LGHNA and CDR2 is YNFKEQ. The J segment lost 9 bases and the V segment lost 1 base, leaving 9 bases of the junction unmatched. CDR3 sequence (DNA): TGTGCCAGCAGCCAAGGGGGGGCTAGCGGGAGCGCTGAGCAGTTCTTC. Translated: CASSQGGASGSAEQFF.

The chain has TRBV10-3 and TRBJ1-6; D remains ambiguous. Germline values: CDR1 ENHRY, CDR2 SYGVKD. The CDR3 runs 15 residues. V was shortened by 0 bases and J by 8 bases, with 11 bases between the two germline ends. For the CDR3, the DNA is TGTGCCATCAGTGAGTCCAAATGGCAGGATTCACCCCTCCACTTT. It codes for CAISESKWQDSPLHF.

This rearrangement joins TRBV2 to TRBJ2-3, with 7 bases that match TRBD2. The CDR3 is made up of 16 amino acids. The ends lost 1 base at V and 4 bases at J; junction bases unmatched: 8. The germline V gene encodes CDR1 SNHLY and CDR2 FYNNEI. The CDR3 nucleotides are TGTGCCAGCAGTGAAGTAGGGGCGGGAGCTGCAGATACGCAGTATTTT. The encoded protein is CASSEVGAGAADTQYF.

The chain employs TRBV4-1 and TRBJ2-3, with a tentative D call TRBD2 (6 bases). Germline assignment: CDR1 MGHRA and CDR2 YSYEKL. The V and J ends lost 0 bases and 5 bases respectively, with 12 bases between them. The CDR3 is made up of 15 amino acids. The CDR3 nucleotides read TGCGCCAGCAGCCAAGAACCCGGGGAGGTAGATACGCAGTATTTT. It specifies CASSQEPGEVDTQYF.

The V call is TRBV7-9, the J call TRBJ2-1; possibly TRBD1 or TRBD2 for D (5 bases each). The V gene's germline CDR1 is SEHNR and CDR2 FQNEAQ (reference sequence). Trimming removed 1 base at V and 0 bases at J, with 16 bases between. The CDR3 spans 18 residues. DNA for the CDR3: TGTGCCAGCAGCTTAGACCCCCTGAGGGGCTACTCCTACAATGAGCAGTTCTTC. Protein product: CASSLDPLRGYSYNEQFF.

This rearrangement joins TRBV11-3 to TRBJ1-1; 7 bases are a match to TRBD1. The CDR3 sequence is 13 residues long. Germline V gives CDR1 SGHNT, CDR2 YENEEA. After removal of 5 bases from V and 3 bases from J, the junction contained 3 bases not matched to a gene. The CDR3 DNA is TGTGCCAGCAGCCCCAGGGGGGACACTGAAGCTTTCTTT. Translation: CASSPRGDTEAFF.

The chain joins TRBV15 to TRBJ2-3; unclear D gene. The CDR3 contains 12 residues. The germline V gene has CDR1 LNHNV and CDR2 YYDKDF (reference sequence). Trimming cost V 0 bases and J 9 bases, with 7 bases left between them. The CDR3 bases are TGTGCCACCAGCAGAGACGGTTGGACGCAGTATTTT. Encoded protein: CATSRDGWTQYF.

The chain is built from TRBV19 and TRBJ1-1, with D perhaps TRBD1 (5 bases). The CDR3 extends over 15 amino acids. The germline V gene encodes CDR1 LNHDA and CDR2 SQIVND (reference sequence). V shed 2 bases and J shed 3 bases, with 13 bases lying between them. The CDR3 loop is CASSIIGTAHTEAFF. CDR3 coding DNA: TGTGCCAGTAGTATAATAGGGACGGCACACACTGAAGCTTTCTTT.

The chain combines TRBV24-1 with TRBJ2-1; 10 nucleotides line up with TRBD2. V shed 4 bases, J shed 0 bases, and the junction held 2 bases outside the gene matches. Germline CDR1 is KGHDR and CDR2 is SFDVKD. CDR3 length equals 16 residues. For the CDR3, the DNA is TGTGCCACCAGTGACGCTAGCGGGAGCTCCTACAATGAGCAGTTCTTC. Translating it yields CATSDASGSSYNEQFF.

This chain joins TRBV7-2 and TRBJ2-1; 9 bases map to TRBD2. Trimming removed 5 bases from V and 1 base from J; junction bases left unmatched: 6. The CDR3 totals 16 residues. CDR1 is SGHTA, CDR2 FQGNSA, per germline. The DNA for the CDR3 is TGTGCCAGCAGCACGCGGGAGGGCCAATCCTACAATGAGCAGTTCTTC. It translates to CASSTREGQSYNEQFF.

The V gene is TRBV5-4, the J gene TRBJ2-5; unclear D gene. The length of the CDR3 is 12 residues. The germline gives CDR1 SGHNT, CDR2 YYREEE (reference sequence). The germline V and J ends were trimmed by 0 bases and 4 bases, with 4 bases remaining between them. CDR3: CASSLDGETQYF. As DNA, the CDR3 is TGTGCCAGCAGCTTGGACGGAGAGACCCAGTACTTC.

The chain has TRBV24-1 and TRBJ2-7; D may be TRBD1 or TRBD2 (5 bases each). The germline gives CDR1 KGHDR, CDR2 SFDVKD. The length of the CDR3 is 16 residues. Trimming shortened V by 3 bases and J by 2 bases, and 16 bases separated the two germline ends. The CDR3 spells CATSDPGAAKPYEQYF. The CDR3 DNA reads as TGTGCCACCAGTGATCCCGGGGCGGCCAAGCCCTACGAGCAGTACTTC.

J is TRBJ1-5 and V is TRBV6-6; 8 nucleotides line up with TRBD1. J lost 2 bases, V lost 6 bases, and 6 bases had no gene match. Germline CDR1 MNHNY, CDR2 SVGAGI (reference sequence). The CDR3 runs to 15 residues. For the CDR3, the DNA is TGTGCCAGCAGACCAGGACAGGGAGGCAATCAGCCCCAGCATTTT. Residues: CASRPGQGGNQPQHF.

This chain links TRBV5-1 with TRBJ2-2; D possibly corresponds to TRBD2 (6 bases). The CDR3 sequence is 16 residues long. The V and J ends lost 0 bases and 4 bases respectively, with 13 bases between them. Germline CDR1 SGHRS, CDR2 YFSETQ. CDR3 sequence: CASSLEAGRRTGELFF. DNA for the CDR3: TGCGCCAGCAGCTTGGAGGCAGGGAGGCGCACCGGGGAGCTGTTTTTT.

The V and J genes are TRBV19 and TRBJ2-1; 11 bases agree with TRBD2. In germline, CDR1 is LNHDA, CDR2 SQIVND (reference sequence). This CDR3 comprises 15 residues. Trimming took 7 bases from V and 9 from J; bases not matched to a gene: 11. CDR3 residues: CASNPLAGVGGEQFF. The CDR3, as DNA: TGTGCCAGTAACCCACTAGCGGGAGTAGGTGGTGAGCAGTTCTTC.

V is TRBV5-6 and J is TRBJ2-3; TRBD2 might be the D (5 bases). This CDR3 contains 14 residues. Trimming left V 0 bases short and J 3 bases short, with 8 bases between. Per the germline V gene, CDR1 is SGHDT and CDR2 is YYEEEE. The CDR3 DNA is TGTGCCAGCAGCTTGGGAGGGTCGACAGATACGCAGTATTTT. Its protein is CASSLGGSTDTQYF.

The J gene is TRBJ2-1, the V gene TRBV5-1; the D gene is possibly TRBD2 (5 bases). Germline assignment: CDR1 SGHRS and CDR2 YFSETQ. The V end was cut by 6 bases, the J end by 2 bases, with 12 bases between. This CDR3 has 14 residues. The CDR3 DNA sequence: TGCGCCAGCACCGCTAGCCCCACCTACAATGAGCAGTTCTTC. Protein sequence: CASTASPTYNEQFF.